Following are 20 T cell receptor beta chains from one sample sequenced in a study of T cell changes during pregnancy in multiple sclerosis. Profiling relied on immunoSEQ multiplex PCR, and the TCRdb table lists in-frame clones only, not all of them. Here the sample spans 25,000 to 35,000 clones, roughly 92% being singletons. The sample in question was CD8+ T cells from peripheral blood mononuclear cells, obtained before pregnancy. These receptors all stem from a female donor with multiple sclerosis, enrolled in a pregnancy study.

The chain carries TRBV10-3 and TRBJ2-7, with D perhaps TRBD2 (5 bases). V gave up 3 bases and J gave up 3 bases, with 12 bases separating them. Germline V lookup: CDR1 ENHRY, CDR2 SYGVKD. This CDR3 has 14 residues. The CDR3 loop is CAISEPTRGYEQYF. The CDR3 nucleotides read TGTGCCATCAGTGAACCGACTCGGGGCTACGAGCAGTACTTC.

The chain carries TRBV11-1 and TRBJ2-7, with TRBD1 identical over 7 bases. J lost 4 bases, V lost 5 bases, and 11 bases had no gene match. The germline CDR1 and CDR2 sequences are SGHAT and FQDESV (reference sequence). The CDR3 is 15 amino acids. The CDR3 DNA sequence: TGTGCCAGCAGCCCGGGACAGTCCCCGCCTTACGAGCAGTACTTC. Amino acids: CASSPGQSPPYEQYF. Using reference TRBV11-1 and TRBJ2-7 for the parts outside the CDR3, the full variable domain is EAEVAQSPRYKITEKSQAVAFWCDPISGHATLYWYRQILGQGPELLVQFQDESVVDDSQLPKDRFSAERLKGVDSTLKIQPAELGDSAMYLCASSPGQSPPYEQYFGPGTRLTVT.

J is TRBJ2-2 and V is TRBV25-1; D not certain. Deletions cut 7 bases from V and 6 bases from J, with 6 bases between. The CDR3 loop spans 11 amino acids. Germline assignment: CDR1 MGHDK and CDR2 SYGVNS. The CDR3 region has the DNA TGTGCCAGCACCTCCTCCGGGGAGCTGTTTTTT. Protein: CASTSSGELFF.

The genes are TRBV7-9 and TRBJ2-2; TRBD2 might be the D (5 bases). The V gene's germline CDR1 is SEHNR and CDR2 FQNEAQ (reference sequence). Trimming took off 8 bases at V and 6 bases at J, with 10 bases between the two ends. CDR3 size: 12 residues. In nucleotides, the CDR3 is TGTGCCAGCGCAGCCGGGGCCGGGGAGCTGTTTTTT. Amino acids: CASAAGAGELFF.

In DNA form, the CDR3 reads TGCGCCAGCAGCCAGGGACAGTCCAATCAGCCCCAGCATTTT. It is translated as CASSQGQSNQPQHF. The genes are TRBV4-1 and TRBJ1-5, with 7 nucleotides matching TRBD1. Germline V CDR1 and CDR2: MGHRA, YSYEKL. With V trimmed by 3 bases and J by 3 bases, 2 bases remained unmatched. The CDR3 runs to 14 residues.

In nucleotides, the CDR3 is TGTGCCAGCAGCGTAGACTCCTCTGGCTACGAGCAGTACTTC. Its protein product is CASSVDSSGYEQYF. The J gene is TRBJ2-7, the V gene TRBV9; D is uncertain. Germline assignment: CDR1 SGDLS and CDR2 YYNGEE. The V end was cut by 0 bases, the J end by 3 bases, with 10 bases between. CDR3 length equals 14 residues. The full variable domain, rest sourced from reference TRBV9 and TRBJ2-7, is DSGVTQTPKHLITATGQRVTLRCSPRSGDLSVYWYQQSLDQGLQFLIQYYNGEERAKGNILERFSAQQFPDLHSELNLSSLELGDSALYFCASSVDSSGYEQYFGPGTRLTVT.

This sequence joins TRBV19 and TRBJ2-1; TRBD2 matches 14 bases. Germline V gene sequence: CDR1 LNHDA, CDR2 SQIVND (reference sequence). V was clipped by 0 bases and J by 4 bases; unmatched bases: 20. The CDR3 runs 23 residues. This chain's CDR3 is CASSIDGGGLAGVDPSLYNEQFF. The DNA for the CDR3 is TGTGCCAGTAGTATAGATGGAGGGGGACTAGCGGGAGTAGATCCATCCCTGTACAATGAGCAGTTCTTC.

The CDR3 sequence is CASSHREAYEQYF. The CDR3 DNA reads TGTGCCAGCAGCCACCGGGAAGCCTACGAGCAGTACTTC. V gene TRBV7-9 combines with J gene TRBJ2-7; possibly TRBD2 for D (5 bases). Germline V lookup: CDR1 SEHNR, CDR2 FQNEAQ (reference sequence). Deletions cut 5 bases from V and 2 bases from J, with 10 bases between. There are 13 residues in the CDR3.

This sequence joins TRBV10-3 and TRBJ2-2, with D possibly being TRBD2 (6 bases). The germline gives CDR1 ENHRY, CDR2 SYGVKD. Trimming pared 7 bases from V and 6 bases from J, leaving 12 bases between. CDR3 size: 13 residues. The CDR3 spells CAITRGTPGELFF. CDR3 DNA sequence: TGTGCCATCACCCGGGGGACGCCCGGGGAGCTGTTTTTT.

This clone was recorded only once. The chain has TRBV9 and TRBJ2-3; D may be TRBD2 (6 bases). The germline V and J ends were trimmed by 3 bases and 8 bases, with 13 bases remaining between them. The CDR3 spans 13 residues. Germline V gene lookup returns CDR1 SGDLS and CDR2 YYNGEE. The CDR3 region is CASSGGGVGTQYF. The CDR3 DNA follows: TGTGCCAGCAGCGGCGGAGGGGTGGGTACGCAGTATTTT.

V usage is TRBV7-9 and J usage is TRBJ2-3; 9 bases are a match to TRBD2. V was pared by 4 bases and J by 4 bases, with 6 bases of the junction left unmatched. The length of the CDR3 is 15 residues. CDR1 and CDR2 from the germline V gene are SEHNR and FQNEAQ (reference sequence). DNA for the CDR3: TGTGCCAGCAGCTCGTCGACTAGCGGCTCAGATACGCAGTATTTT. Encoded protein: CASSSSTSGSDTQYF.

The chain joins TRBV27 to TRBJ1-5, with TRBD1 as a possible D gene (6 bases). Deletions cut 4 bases from V and 1 base from J, with 17 bases between. Germline CDR1 reads MNHEY; CDR2 reads SMNVEV (reference sequence). The CDR3 has 17 amino acids. This chain's CDR3 is CASSSWGGGSSNQPQHF. The CDR3 coding sequence is TGTGCCAGCAGTTCCTGGGGAGGGGGGTCAAGCAATCAGCCCCAGCATTTT.

The chain carries TRBV27 and TRBJ2-7; possible D gene TRBD1, 6 bases. The CDR3 has 13 amino acids. V dropped 4 bases and J dropped 7 bases, with 14 bases sitting between them. Germline V gives CDR1 MNHEY, CDR2 SMNVEV (reference sequence). This CDR3 is CASSYYRDGEQYF. CDR3 in DNA: TGTGCCAGCAGTTACTACAGGGATGGGGAGCAGTACTTC.

This clone was observed once. The chain combines TRBV4-1 with TRBJ2-1; 9 bases map to TRBD1. The CDR3 is made up of 15 amino acids. The germline CDR1 and CDR2 sequences are MGHRA and YSYEKL. Trimming took 3 bases from V and 6 from J; bases not matched to a gene: 6. The CDR3 reads CASSQPTGGINEQFF. In DNA form, the CDR3 reads TGCGCCAGCAGCCAGCCTACAGGGGGCATCAATGAGCAGTTCTTC.

The chain links TRBV6-5 to TRBJ1-4; 8 bases match TRBD1. There are 14 residues in the CDR3. Germline V CDR1 and CDR2: MNHEY, SVGAGI. V shed 7 bases and J 8 bases; nucleotides not matched to a gene: 9. The CDR3 DNA follows: TGTGCCAGCACCCCTACAGGGGGGGGCGAAAAACTGTTTTTT. It encodes CASTPTGGGEKLFF.

This chain uses TRBV19 with TRBJ1-2; D is perhaps TRBD1 (5 bases). Between the trimmed V and J ends, which lost 6 bases and 6 bases, there was a span of 20 bases. This CDR3 is built from 15 residues. Per the germline V gene, CDR1 is LNHDA and CDR2 is SQIVND (reference sequence). CDR3 region: CASRVDGASFDGYTF. The CDR3 DNA sequence: TGTGCCAGTAGAGTAGATGGGGCCTCTTTCGATGGCTACACCTTC.

The chain links TRBV19 to TRBJ2-7, with TRBD2 identical over 8 bases. Looked up from germline, CDR1 is LNHDA and CDR2 is SQIVND (reference sequence). Trimming cost V 7 bases and J 9 bases; bases outside gene matches: 17. This CDR3 spans 15 amino acids. CDR3 amino acids: CASNEGLFSGGVQYF. CDR3 sequence (DNA): TGTGCCAGTAACGAAGGTCTCTTTTCGGGAGGGGTGCAGTACTTC.

The chain links TRBV27 to TRBJ2-5; 7 bases agree with TRBD1. Trimming took 6 bases from V and 2 from J; bases not matched to a gene: 9. The CDR3 is 15 residues long. Germline V gene sequence: CDR1 MNHEY, CDR2 SMNVEV (reference sequence). In nucleotides, the CDR3 is TGTGCCAGCAGAGCAATACAGGGGTTACAAGAGACCCAGTACTTC. Translated: CASRAIQGLQETQYF.

This chain uses TRBV29-1 with TRBJ2-1; 10 bases fit TRBD1. J was trimmed by 7 bases and V by 8 bases; bases with no gene match: 5. Germline CDR1 reads SQVTM; CDR2 reads ANQGSEA. There are 12 residues in the CDR3. The CDR3 DNA follows: TGCAGCTTAGGACAGGGGGATAATGAGCAGTTCTTC. Translation: CSLGQGDNEQFF.

The chain has TRBV19 and TRBJ2-1, with 9 bases identical to TRBD1. The CDR3 has 16 amino acids. Germline-derived CDR1 and CDR2 are LNHDA and SQIVND (reference sequence). V shed 7 bases and J 7 bases; nucleotides not matched to a gene: 14. The CDR3 reads CASTSEDRGRGNEQFF. CDR3 bases: TGTGCCAGTACCTCAGAGGACAGGGGTAGGGGAAATGAGCAGTTCTTC.